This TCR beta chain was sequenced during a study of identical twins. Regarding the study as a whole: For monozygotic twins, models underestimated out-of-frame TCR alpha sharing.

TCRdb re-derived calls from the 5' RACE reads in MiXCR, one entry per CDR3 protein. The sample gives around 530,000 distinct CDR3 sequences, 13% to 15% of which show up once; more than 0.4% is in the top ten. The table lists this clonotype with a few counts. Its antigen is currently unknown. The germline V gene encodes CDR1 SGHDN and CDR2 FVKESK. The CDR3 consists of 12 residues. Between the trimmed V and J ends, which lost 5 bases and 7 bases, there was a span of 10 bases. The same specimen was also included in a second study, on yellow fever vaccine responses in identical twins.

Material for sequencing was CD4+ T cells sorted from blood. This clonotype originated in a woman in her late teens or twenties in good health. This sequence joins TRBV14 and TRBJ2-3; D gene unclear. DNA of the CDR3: TGTGCCAGCAGCTCGGGTGGAAATACGCAGTATTTT. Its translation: CASSSGGNTQYF.